This entry is about one TCR beta chain. Germline V gene sequence: CDR1 SEHNR, CDR2 FQNEAQ (reference sequence). The CDR3 runs to 14 residues. V was cut by 8 bases and J by 8 bases, with 18 bases left in between. The source of the sample is a study of blood T cell repertoires in COVID-19. Study-level information: Spain, Italy and the United States supplied samples that represented acute and convalescent COVID-19.

Authors' processing steps: Using reference gene primer amplification, nucleated cell counts were estimated. Measured with immunoSEQ multiplex PCR; TCRdb has only the in-frame clones, and not every one. D and trimming were read from the DNA, whereas the V and J calls and clone size are those reported in that table. The sample holds roughly 50,000 clones, approximately 84% seen once. Sequencing was done on a sample of peripheral blood. The receptor was isolated from a man between 65 and 79 years old with acute or convalescent COVID-19. This chain connects TRBV7-9 to TRBJ1-4; no clear D. The CDR3 sequence: CASRVGSLNEKLFF. The CDR3 coding sequence is TGTGCCAGCCGGGTCGGCAGTCTTAACGAAAAACTGTTTTTT.